The T cell receptor beta chain under discussion was sequenced for a study of shared clonotypes between healthy human individuals. TCRdb's copy holds only in-frame clones and misses some; the assay was immunoSEQ multiplex PCR. The table lists under 750,000 clones, over 60% of them singletons. Worth noting for this clone: Its specificity is unknown.

There are 16 residues in the CDR3. Germline values: CDR1 SGHTS, CDR2 YDEGEE. V shed 3 bases, J shed 0 bases, and the junction held 3 bases outside the gene matches. Study results and limitations: It was the non-shared clonotypes that had lower generation probabilities than clonotypes shared by all four donors.

The material sequenced was memory CD4+ T cells sorted from blood. Subset of the sample: CD45RA-negative fraction. The J gene is TRBJ2-2, the V gene TRBV5-8; 9 bases are a match to TRBD1. This TCR came from a woman aged 25 to 39 in good health. CDR3 sequence reads: CASSSGTGPNTGELFF. In DNA, the CDR3 is TGTGCCAGCAGCTCTGGGACAGGGCCGAACACCGGGGAGCTGTTTTTT.